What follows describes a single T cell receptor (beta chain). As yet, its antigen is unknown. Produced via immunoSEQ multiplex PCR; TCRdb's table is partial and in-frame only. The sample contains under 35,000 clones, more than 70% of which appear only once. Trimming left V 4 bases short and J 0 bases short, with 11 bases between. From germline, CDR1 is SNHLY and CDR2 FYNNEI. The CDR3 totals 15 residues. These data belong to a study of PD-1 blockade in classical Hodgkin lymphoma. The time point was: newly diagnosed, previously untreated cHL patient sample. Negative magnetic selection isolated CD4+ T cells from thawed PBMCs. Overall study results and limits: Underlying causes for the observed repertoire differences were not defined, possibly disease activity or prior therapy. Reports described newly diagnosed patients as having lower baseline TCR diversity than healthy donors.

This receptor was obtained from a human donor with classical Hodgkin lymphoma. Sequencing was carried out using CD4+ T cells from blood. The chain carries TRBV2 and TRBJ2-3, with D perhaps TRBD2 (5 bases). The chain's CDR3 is CASSVLAVSTDTQYF. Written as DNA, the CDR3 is TGTGCCAGCAGTGTGCTAGCCGTTAGCACAGATACGCAGTATTTT.